This T cell receptor (beta chain) appears in the sequencing data of a study of molecular identifiers for immune sequencing clone quantification. Regarding the study as a whole: For effector cells, clones above 20 RNA copies held over 97% of molecules; for naive cells, under 1%. Spiked Jurkat TCR RNA equivalent to one cell reportedly surfaced among some 990,000 naive cells.

In TCRdb, the PCR reads were re-called with MiXCR into one record per CDR3 protein. The sample lists about 630,000 distinct CDR3 sequences, 25% occurring once. Preparation of naive CD8 libraries involved roughly 19,000 to 1,100,000 sorted cells and 10%, 30% or 50% RNA. The CDR3 consists of 11 residues. V was trimmed by 6 bases and J by 6 bases, leaving 8 bases between them. Looked up from germline, CDR1 is DFQATT and CDR2 is SNEGSKA (reference sequence). Remarks on this clonotype: The antigen is undetermined. The conserved closing phenylalanine or tryptophan is absent in this CDR3, likely reflecting a read error.

The J gene is TRBJ2-2, the V gene TRBV20-1, with D unclear. Sequenced material: naive CD8+ T cells from blood, with Jurkat cell RNA spiked in. The subset: FACS-sorted CD8+CD4-CCR7+CD45RA+ naive T cells. The source of this sequence is a human donor in good health. Some libraries in this study had Jurkat cell RNA spiked in. CDR3 protein: CSAGRAGELFL. CDR3 bases: TGCAGTGCCGGCCGAGCCGGGGAGCTGTTTCTT.